Included here is one T cell receptor (beta chain) sequence, with context. Reverse transcription of roughly 0.5 to 1 ug RNA was performed with random hexamers. TCRdb processed the immunoSEQ multiplex PCR reads anew with MiXCR; each CDR3 protein has one entry. The data contain a few hundred thousand distinct CDR3 sequences, approximately 95% of them seen just once; the ten biggest clones take up 0.082%. The source of the sample is a study of CD8 T cells in Susac syndrome. The CDR3 covers 12 residues. Trimming took 7 bases from V and 3 from J, leaving 7 bases between them. The gene calls are TRBV12-3 or TRBV12-4 and TRBJ1-3; D is unresolved. The specimen was CD4+ T cells from PBMCs. The sequence was collected from a human donor with multiple sclerosis. CDR3 region: CASTTDGNTIYF. The CDR3 DNA follows: TGTGCCAGCACCACCGATGGAAACACCATATATTTT.